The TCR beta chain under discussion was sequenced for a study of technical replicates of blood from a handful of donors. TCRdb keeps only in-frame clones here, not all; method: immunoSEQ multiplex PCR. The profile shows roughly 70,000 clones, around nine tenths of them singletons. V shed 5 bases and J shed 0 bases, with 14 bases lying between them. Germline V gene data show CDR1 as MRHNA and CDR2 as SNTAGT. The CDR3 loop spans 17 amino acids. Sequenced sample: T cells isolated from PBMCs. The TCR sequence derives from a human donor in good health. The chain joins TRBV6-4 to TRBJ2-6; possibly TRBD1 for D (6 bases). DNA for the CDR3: TGTGCCAGCAGTAAACAGATACAGGGCTCTGGGGCCAACGTCCTGACTTTC. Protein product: CASSKQIQGSGANVLTF.